This TCR beta chain was recovered during a study of T-cell memory formation after mild COVID-19 (dated by TCRdb to the early 2020s). With respect to the entire study: TCR sequence clusters from the two donors were largely donor specific. T-cell clones expanding and contracting after mild COVID-19 in two donors were tracked by longitudinal TCRalpha and TCRbeta repertoire sequencing. Two young, previously healthy adult volunteers made up the cohort, one male and one female. What the work shows at the level of the full study, not this receptor alone: Clones that contracted from day 15 to 85 showed balanced CD4/CD8 phenotypes, whereas a second wave of clones that expanded from day 15 to 37 leaned towards CD4+. The study covered only a couple of mild cases, and larger cohorts including severe cases with pre-infection samples were considered necessary. Contracting CD4+ clones were found mainly in CM and EM memory subsets, while CD8+ clones were enriched in EMRA. Some responding clones were found in pre-infection memory, which suggests that pre-existing cross-reactive memory T cells took part in the SARS-CoV-2 response. Whether the second-wave clones peaking on day 37 were SARS-CoV-2 specific was not confirmed.

The CDR3, cysteine through phenylalanine, is 14 amino acids long. The DNA shown is the 42-base CDR3, in frame from base 1. The germline V gene (reference sequence) sets CDR1 to MNHNY and CDR2 to SVGAGI. V is pared back by 0 bases and J by 2 bases, with 7 bases lying between the germline termini. PBMCs were isolated by Ficoll-Paque density gradient centrifugation. The sequencer was an Illumina NovaSeq 6000. TCRalpha and TCRbeta cDNA libraries were constructed by 5'RACE with constant-segment primers, with sample barcodes and unique molecular identifiers being introduced. Trizol reagent was used to extract RNA from every sample. Library amplification was performed in two PCR steps, and a second sample barcode and Illumina TruSeq adapters were introduced in the second step. Sequencing of the libraries was done on an Illumina NovaSeq, producing 2 x 150 bp paired-end reads. Under the source paper's analysis protocol: With migec v1.2.7, reads were demultiplexed and then collapsed into UMI-guided consensus sequences. Using mixcr v2.1.11, the UMI consensuses were aligned to TRA and TRB V and J templates and assembled into clonotypes. Expanded or contracted clonotypes were those called significant by both edgeR and NoisET, with noise models trained on biological replicates. For edgeR calls, the cutoffs were a false discovery rate-adjusted p below 0.01 and a log2 fold-change threshold of 1. PCA with hierarchical clustering of max-normalized trajectories of the 1000 most abundant clonotypes was used as exploratory dynamics analysis. The CD4 or CD8 phenotype of responding clones was assigned using the separately sequenced CD4+ and CD8+ repertoires. TCRdb applied fastp at Q25 and MiXCR to the public reads, then kept only in-frame beta chains. Rows are unified per CDR3 protein, each entry keeping the most common DNA and genes. The V and J calls, along with clone size, are taken from TCRdb and not from the paper's own processing. Within this sample are 250,000 to 300,000 distinct CDR3 sequences, with roughly 8% of them counted one time only. Roughly 22% of the sample comes from the top ten.

Only a few counts were recorded for this clonotype. Its recognized antigen is unknown. Per-base quality was not reported, and no clone a single base away is much larger than it. The chain is encoded by TRBV6-6 joined to TRBJ1-2; no D gene call is confident. This clonotype originated in a man between 18 and 29 years old who had mild COVID-19 (a few samples of this study predate the infection). The sample titles of this study are shuffled in the database, so cell type and time point are left out; the donor was told from shared clones. The sample comprised PBMCs or a T cell subset sorted from them (not recorded which). The CDR3 in this case is CASSYSFLNYGYTF. The DNA is as follows: TGTGCCAGCAGTTACTCGTTTCTAAACTATGGCTACACCTTC.